This TCR beta chain originates from a study of shared clonotypes between healthy human individuals. Method: immunoSEQ multiplex PCR; TCRdb's copy keeps in-frame clones and lacks some. The sample contains about 1.1 million clones, around 78% of which appear only once. Germline lookup yields CDR1 SGDLS and CDR2 YYNGEE. The CDR3 runs to 15 residues. V lost 2 bases to trimming and J lost 4 bases; unmatched junction nucleotides: 4. V is TRBV9 and J is TRBJ1-3; 9 bases align to TRBD1. The sequence was collected from a man in his late teens or twenties in good health. Some clones in this sample may be carry-over from other donors' samples. The sample was memory CD4+ T cells from PBMCs. Subset given: CD45RA-negative fraction. The CDR3 loop reads CASSVRGQGGNTIYF. The CDR3 DNA sequence: TGTGCCAGCAGCGTGAGAGGACAGGGGGGAAACACCATATATTTT.